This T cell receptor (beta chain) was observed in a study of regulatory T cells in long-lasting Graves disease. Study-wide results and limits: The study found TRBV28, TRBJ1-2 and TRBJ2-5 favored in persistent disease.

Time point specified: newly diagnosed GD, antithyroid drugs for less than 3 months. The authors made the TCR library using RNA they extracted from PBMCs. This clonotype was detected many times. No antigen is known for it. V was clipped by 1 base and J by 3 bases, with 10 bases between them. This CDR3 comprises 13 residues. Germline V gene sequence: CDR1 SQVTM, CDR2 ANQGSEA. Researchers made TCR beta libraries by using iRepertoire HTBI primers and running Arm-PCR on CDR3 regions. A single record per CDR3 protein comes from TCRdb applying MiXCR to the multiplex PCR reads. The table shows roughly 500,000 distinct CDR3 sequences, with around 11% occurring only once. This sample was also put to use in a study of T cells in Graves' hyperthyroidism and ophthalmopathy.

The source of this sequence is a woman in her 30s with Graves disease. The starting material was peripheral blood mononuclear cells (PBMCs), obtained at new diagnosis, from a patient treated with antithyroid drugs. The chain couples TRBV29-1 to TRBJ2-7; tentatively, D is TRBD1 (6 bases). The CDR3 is CSVEAAGDYEQYF. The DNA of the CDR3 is TGCAGCGTTGAAGCTGCAGGGGACTACGAGCAGTACTTC.